This T cell receptor (beta chain) is from a study of Ad26.COV2.S vaccination and SARS-CoV-2 variants. Study-level information: Into the muscle, Ad26.COV2.S was dosed once or twice, 56 days apart.

TCRdb's table, derived via immunoSEQ multiplex PCR, lists solely in-frame clones and lacks some. There are 440,000 or so clones in the sample; 90% occur only once, and under 4.5% lies in the top ten. Trimming stripped 4 bases from V and 7 bases from J, with 11 bases between. Germline V gene lookup returns CDR1 SGHTS and CDR2 YDEGEE. The CDR3 is 13 residues long. Treatment defined: about 20 received Ad26.COV2.S at low or high dose, single or two shots; 5 received placebo; per-sample allocation not given. Specimens were obtained on day 63 following the first vaccine or placebo injection. Boston provided a donor who was an adult aged 18-55 years.

The chain combines TRBV5-8 with TRBJ2-2, with D possibly matching TRBD1 (6 bases). The sequence came from a person between 18 and 65 years old who received the Ad26.COV2.S COVID-19 vaccine or a placebo. The sample in question was peripheral blood, obtained in a trial of Ad26.COV2.S vaccine versus placebo. CDR3 sequence reads: CASSMIRGGELFF. The CDR3 bases are TGTGCCAGCAGCATGATCAGGGGCGGGGAGCTGTTTTTT.